Many counts were recorded for the clone carrying this TCR beta chain. CDR3 size: 15 residues. In germline, CDR1 is LNHDA, CDR2 SQIVND (reference sequence). With V trimmed by 4 bases and J by 4 bases, 8 bases remained unmatched. TCR beta CDR3 amplification used RNA transcripts. HTBI primers were employed in first-round RT-PCR, then a second-round multiplex PCR followed. Using its own MiXCR run on the multiplex PCR reads, TCRdb lists one record per CDR3 protein. The sample has more than 45,000 distinct CDR3 sequences, under 55% seen once. This entry comes from a study of Graves' ophthalmopathy and Graves' hyperthyroidism.

Sequencing used peripheral blood. This clonotype was obtained from an adult man with Graves' ophthalmopathy. The chain recombines TRBV19 with TRBJ1-1, with 8 bases that match TRBD1. The chain's CDR3 is CASSTDRARGTEAFF. CDR3 coding DNA: TGTGCCAGTAGTACGGACAGGGCGCGAGGCACTGAAGCTTTCTTT.